The rows below give T cell receptor beta chains drawn from one sample of a study of radiotherapy plus CTLA-4 blockade in lung cancer. The protocol was immunoSEQ multiplex PCR, while the TCRdb copy is restricted to in-frame clones and leaves out a portion. The sample holds just under 60,000 clones, approximately 67% seen once. The sample in question was peripheral blood, obtained from a patient treated with radiotherapy plus ipilimumab. The receptors originated from a human donor with non-small cell lung cancer whose response to radiotherapy plus ipilimumab could not be evaluated. CDR3s include the opening cysteine and the closing phenylalanine or tryptophan. D genes are given only for firm matches.

D: -; V: TRBV30; CDR3: CARTFGPASTDTQYF
D: TRBD1; V: TRBV5-1; CDR3: CASSLGTENQPQHF
D: TRBD1; V: TRBV28; CDR3: CASSLLVGTGTDTQYF
D: -; V: TRBV2; CDR3: CASSGVGEVEQYF
D: TRBD2; V: TRBV5-5; CDR3: CASSFSRTSGGADEQFF
D: -; V: TRBV7-2; CDR3: CASSLLRGWSQEQYF
D: TRBD2; V: TRBV7-6; CDR3: CASSFQQGLGGADTQYF
D: TRBD2; V: TRBV11-3; CDR3: CASSLEKGGTSEYTGELFF
D: -; V: TRBV9; CDR3: CASSVTGTPLGDEQFF
D: -; V: TRBV28; CDR3: CASSLLGVSNTEAFF
D: -; V: TRBV5-5; CDR3: CASSQYEGVDTEAFF
D: TRBD2; V: TRBV5-4; CDR3: CASSFLAGLTDTQYF
D: -; V: TRBV18; CDR3: CASSPQQTGTSF
D: -; V: TRBV30; CDR3: CAWSVSYGYTF
D: TRBD1; V: TRBV30; CDR3: CAWRSRIPGQGARDYGYTF
D: TRBD1; V: TRBV6-6; CDR3: CASRRGTGRTGELFF
D: -; V: TRBV5-6; CDR3: CASSYGQRPPNYGYTF
D: -; V: TRBV5-4; CDR3: CASSFNSYEQYF
D: -; V: TRBV30; CDR3: CAWSTRGSNTEAFF
D: -; V: TRBV9; CDR3: CASRPGTNGNEQFF
D: -; V: TRBV5-1; CDR3: CASSSGVRNTEAFF
D: -; V: TRBV19; CDR3: CASSIDHVGGGDTEAFF
D: -; V: TRBV27; CDR3: CASSLSSGFSYEQYF
D: TRBD2; V: TRBV5-6; CDR3: CASSLILERGNPYEQYF
D: -; V: TRBV28; CDR3: CASSLTGPYGYTF
D: -; V: TRBV5-1; CDR3: CASSLGLVSQETQYF
D: TRBD2; V: TRBV27; CDR3: CASSEAGVVGNEQFF
D: -; V: TRBV7-6; CDR3: CASSSLGSAGTGELFF
D: TRBD1; V: TRBV6-5; CDR3: CASRRTGEVDTQYF
D: -; V: TRBV9; CDR3: CASSVVSMETQYF
D: TRBD2; V: TRBV10-2; CDR3: CASSIAGGETQYF
D: TRBD2; V: TRBV7-8; CDR3: CASTLRGVGETQYF
D: -; V: TRBV13; CDR3: CASSLQTGANEKLFF
D: TRBD1; V: TRBV29-1; CDR3: CSVELRGRRGYTF
D: -; V: TRBV7-7; CDR3: CASSFQGPTGELFF
D: -; V: TRBV28; CDR3: CASSLYNGGSRTDTQYF
D: -; V: TRBV13; CDR3: CASSYAPSTGLVGELFF
D: TRBD1; V: TRBV12-5; CDR3: CASAPTGVRTEAFF
D: -; V: TRBV5-1; CDR3: CASSYDRLGTDTQYF
D: -; V: TRBV27; CDR3: CASSFGGTDTQYF
D: -; V: TRBV6-5; CDR3: CASSWTAQETQYF